The clone carrying this TCR beta chain was observed once. Germline values: CDR1 SGHRS, CDR2 YFSETQ. Trimming cost V 4 bases and J 4 bases, with 13 bases left between them. The CDR3 is 14 residues long. These data belong to a study of blood T cell repertoires in COVID-19. Overall study: Donors in the United States, Italy and Spain gave samples during acute or convalescent COVID-19.

Recovery meant two consecutive negative NP/OP PCR tests, professional clearance, or resolved symptoms. Profiling relied on immunoSEQ multiplex PCR, and the TCRdb table lists in-frame clones only, not all of them. The sample shows fewer than 250,000 clones, approximately 84% of them seen only once. The chain is built from TRBV5-1 and TRBJ2-3; D gene ambiguous. The source material was PBMCs or T cells enriched from blood (not recorded which). The clonotype comes from a woman aged 25 to 39 who had recovered from COVID-19. This CDR3 reads CASSLRVPPDTQYF. The CDR3 bases are TGCGCCAGCAGCCTCCGGGTTCCCCCAGATACGCAGTATTTT.